The 28 T cell receptor beta chains reported below all come from one sample, sequenced in a study of blood T cell repertoires in COVID-19. Data came from immunoSEQ multiplex PCR; TCRdb stores just in-frame clones and leaves some out. Among about 220,000 clones listed, about 90% were seen once. The material sequenced was peripheral blood. Receptor source: a middle-aged man with active or convalescent COVID-19.

The J gene is TRBJ2-5, the V gene TRBV29-1; D possibly corresponds to TRBD1 (5 bases). The CDR3 runs 11 residues. The ends were cut back, 8 bases at V and 5 bases at J, with 12 bases in the middle. CDR1 and CDR2 (germline): SQVTM, ANQGSEA. CDR3 amino acids: CSIGVGETQYF. The CDR3 region has the DNA TGCAGCATAGGGGTAGGGGAGACCCAGTACTTC.

J is TRBJ2-7 and V is TRBV10-2, with 7 bases lining up with TRBD2. The junction had 10 bases not matched to a gene; V was cut back by 6 bases and J by 2 bases. This CDR3 comprises 15 residues. Germline V lookup: CDR1 WSHSY, CDR2 SAAADI. As DNA, the CDR3 is TGCGCCAGCAGGTATCTAGCGGACGGGACCTACGAGCAGTACTTC. Residues: CASRYLADGTYEQYF.

The gene calls are TRBV4-1 and TRBJ1-5, with 10 bases fitting TRBD1. Germline trimming cut 4 bases from V and 2 bases from J; bases unmatched to any gene: 8. The length of the CDR3 is 17 residues. The germline gives CDR1 MGHRA, CDR2 YSYEKL. Written as DNA, the CDR3 is TGCGCCAGCAGCCGTGACAGGGGGCAGTTTGGCAATCAGCCCCAGCATTTT. It codes for CASSRDRGQFGNQPQHF.

This chain connects TRBV27 to TRBJ1-1, with D tentatively TRBD1 (6 bases). Trimming removed 2 bases from V and 3 bases from J, with 7 bases in between. The germline V gene encodes CDR1 MNHEY and CDR2 SMNVEV (reference sequence). The CDR3 has 13 residues. The CDR3 bases are TGTGCCAGCAGTTTAAACAGGGACACTGAAGCTTTCTTT. Amino acid sequence: CASSLNRDTEAFF.

The chain employs TRBV9 and TRBJ1-5, with 8 bases matching TRBD1. Germline V CDR1 and CDR2: SGDLS, YYNGEE. The CDR3 spans 15 residues. Trimming removed 3 bases from V and 5 bases from J; junction bases left unmatched: 7. The DNA of the CDR3 is TGTGCCAGCAGCGCGGGACAGGCCACCGATCAGCCCCAGCATTTT. It is translated as CASSAGQATDQPQHF.

The chain recombines TRBV27 with TRBJ1-1; 10 bases line up with TRBD1. The junction had 9 bases not matched to a gene; V was cut back by 5 bases and J by 0 bases. The CDR3 is 17 residues long. The germline V gene encodes CDR1 MNHEY and CDR2 SMNVEV (reference sequence). Written as DNA, the CDR3 is TGTGCCAGCAGTACTAAAGGGACAGGGGCTATGAACACTGAAGCTTTCTTT. Amino acid sequence: CASSTKGTGAMNTEAFF.

This clone was detected a few times. For the CDR3, the DNA is TGCAGCGTTCGGGGACAGGATAATTCACCCCTCCACTTT. It translates to CSVRGQDNSPLHF. This chain uses TRBV29-1 with TRBJ1-6; TRBD1 matches 8 bases. CDR1 is SQVTM and CDR2 is ANQGSEA in the germline V gene. CDR3 length: 13 amino acids. The junction had 2 bases not matched to a gene; V was cut back by 5 bases and J by 5 bases.

The chain links TRBV19 to TRBJ2-1, with 8 nucleotides matching TRBD2. The CDR3 length is 13 residues. With 4 bases clipped from V and 5 bases from J, the junction kept 1 base outside the gene matches. Germline values: CDR1 LNHDA, CDR2 SQIVND (reference sequence). The CDR3 coding sequence is TGTGCCAGTAGTAGCGGGGGGAACAATGAGCAGTTCTTC. Its translation: CASSSGGNNEQFF.

V usage is TRBV11-2 and J usage is TRBJ2-7; weak D call: TRBD1 (6 bases). Trimming cost V 2 bases and J 9 bases, with 17 bases left between them. This CDR3 comprises 14 residues. Per germline, CDR1 SGHAT and CDR2 FQNNGV. In DNA form, the CDR3 reads TGTGCCAGCAGCTTATGGGGGCGCGCGTGGGGGCAGTACTTC. Amino acid sequence: CASSLWGRAWGQYF.

The chain links TRBV27 to TRBJ1-1; D unresolved. V shed 5 bases and J shed 4 bases, with 14 bases lying between them. The germline V gene encodes CDR1 MNHEY and CDR2 SMNVEV (reference sequence). This CDR3 is built from 14 residues. CDR3 amino acids: CASSPLAALTEAFF. As DNA, the CDR3 is TGTGCCAGCAGTCCCTTGGCCGCTCTCACTGAAGCTTTCTTT.

The genes are TRBV24-1 and TRBJ2-7; possible D gene TRBD1, 5 bases. The germline gives CDR1 KGHDR, CDR2 SFDVKD. The CDR3 spans 14 residues. Between the trimmed V and J ends, which lost 1 base and 2 bases, there was a span of 8 bases. The CDR3 nucleotides are TGTGCCACCAGTGATTTTGAGACAGCCTACGAGCAGTACTTC. Encoded protein: CATSDFETAYEQYF.

The gene calls are TRBV11-2 and TRBJ2-5, with 8 bases lining up with TRBD1. This CDR3 region has 13 residues. Germline values: CDR1 SGHAT, CDR2 FQNNGV. J lost 3 bases, V lost 5 bases, and 2 bases had no gene match. The CDR3 DNA reads TGTGCCAGCAGCCTGGGACAGGAAGAGACCCAGTACTTC. It encodes CASSLGQEETQYF. Supplemented by reference TRBV11-2 and TRBJ2-5, the full variable domain reads EAGVAQSPRYKIIEKRQSVAFWCNPISGHATLYWYQQILGQGPKLLIQFQNNGVVDDSQLPKDRFSAERLKGVDSTLKIQPAKLEDSAVYLCASSLGQEETQYFGPGTRLLVL.

The DNA of the CDR3 is TGTGCCAGCAGTCTACCCCCGGGAGACTCTGGAAACACCATATATTTT. It translates to CASSLPPGDSGNTIYF. The chain employs TRBV7-9 and TRBJ1-3; D is unclear. The CDR3 has 16 amino acids. Trimming removed 6 bases at V and 0 bases at J, with 15 bases between. Germline V lookup: CDR1 SEHNR, CDR2 FQNEAQ (reference sequence).

In this sample, this clone turned up a few times. The J gene is TRBJ2-6, the V gene TRBV27, with 9 bases that match TRBD1. Germline V gives CDR1 MNHEY, CDR2 SMNVEV (reference sequence). V lost 3 bases, J lost 4 bases, and 10 bases stayed unmatched. The CDR3 extends over 18 amino acids. Here the CDR3 reads CASSLRGTGKAGANVLTF. CDR3 in DNA: TGTGCCAGCAGTTTGAGGGGGACAGGGAAAGCCGGGGCCAACGTCCTGACTTTC.

The chain employs TRBV27 and TRBJ1-6; 9 nucleotides line up with TRBD1. The V segment lost 9 bases and the J segment 10 bases; nucleotides outside the gene matches: 7. Germline assignment: CDR1 MNHEY and CDR2 SMNVEV (reference sequence). The CDR3 runs 13 residues. CDR3 in amino acids: CASWDRAGSPLHF. The CDR3 DNA sequence: TGTGCCAGTTGGGACAGGGCGGGGTCACCCCTCCACTTT.

This chain joins TRBV19 and TRBJ1-1; D remains unclear. This CDR3 contains 13 residues. Germline-derived CDR1 and CDR2 are LNHDA and SQIVND (reference sequence). V was pared by 5 bases and J by 1 base, with 8 bases between. This chain's CDR3 is CASSFQWNTEAFF. CDR3 DNA sequence: TGTGCCAGTAGTTTTCAGTGGAACACTGAAGCTTTCTTT.

The chain couples TRBV6-5 to TRBJ1-1, with 10 nucleotides matching TRBD1. The CDR3 contains 12 residues. V dropped 8 bases and J dropped 10; count of bases not matched to a gene: 7. Germline V lookup: CDR1 MNHEY, CDR2 SVGAGI. The CDR3 nucleotides are TGTGCCAGCGCCGGGACAGGGGTCGGAGCTTTCTTT. Amino acid sequence: CASAGTGVGAFF.

The V call is TRBV14, the J call TRBJ2-3, with a weak D call TRBD2 (6 bases). Germline CDR1 SGHDN, CDR2 FVKESK. The V end was cut by 1 base, the J end by 4 bases, with 6 bases between. The CDR3 has 13 amino acids. CDR3 protein: CASSQAGADTQYF. The CDR3 DNA reads as TGTGCCAGCAGCCAAGCGGGAGCAGATACGCAGTATTTT. Using reference TRBV14 and TRBJ2-3 for the parts outside the CDR3, the full variable domain is EAGVTQFPSHSVIEKGQTVTLRCDPISGHDNLYWYRRVMGKEIKFLLHFVKESKQDESGMPNNRFLAERTGGTYSTLKVQPAELEDSGVYFCASSQAGADTQYFGPGTRLTVL.

The chain couples TRBV4-2 to TRBJ1-6; D gene ambiguous. From germline, CDR1 is LGHNA and CDR2 YNFKEQ. CDR3 size: 15 residues. V lost 0 bases to trimming and J lost 8 bases, with 11 bases between them. CDR3 residues: CASSQDNGYYSPLHF. The CDR3 nucleotides are TGTGCCAGCAGCCAAGATAACGGTTATTATTCACCCCTCCACTTT.

The chain has TRBV7-9 and TRBJ2-1; no definite D call. Trimming shortened V by 2 bases and J by 4 bases, and 9 bases separated the two germline ends. Germline V gene sequence: CDR1 SEHNR, CDR2 FQNEAQ (reference sequence). The CDR3 sequence is 14 residues long. CDR3: CASSLTDGYNEQFF. CDR3 DNA sequence: TGTGCCAGCAGCTTAACAGACGGATACAATGAGCAGTTCTTC.

This chain joins TRBV28 and TRBJ2-1; TRBD2 matches at 8 bases. CDR1 MDHEN and CDR2 SYDVKM come from the germline V gene. The CDR3 spans 16 residues. V was clipped by 6 bases and J by 4 bases; unmatched bases: 11. The CDR3 DNA sequence: TGTGCCAGCAGCAACCACCTAGCGGGTGCTTACAATGAGCAGTTCTTC. Translated, it gives CASSNHLAGAYNEQFF.

The rearrangement joins TRBV7-3 to TRBJ1-1; D possibly corresponds to TRBD1 (6 bases). The CDR3 sequence is 15 residues long. V lost 5 bases and J 1 base, leaving 14 bases between the germline ends. The germline CDR1 and CDR2 sequences are SGHTA and FQGTGA. CDR3 nucleotide sequence: TGTGCCAGCAGCCGACGGGGGGGACAGAACACTGAAGCTTTCTTT. Translation gives CASSRRGGQNTEAFF.

This chain joins TRBV28 and TRBJ2-2; perhaps TRBD1 as D (6 bases). Trimming removed 10 bases from V and 4 bases from J, with 19 bases in between. CDR3 length: 15 amino acids. From germline, CDR1 is MDHEN and CDR2 SYDVKM. The chain's CDR3 is CATLGQLSFTGELFF. CDR3 nucleotides: TGTGCCACCCTTGGACAGCTTAGTTTCACCGGGGAGCTGTTTTTT.

V usage is TRBV6-5 and J usage is TRBJ1-5; perhaps TRBD1 as D (6 bases). Trimming shortened V by 9 bases and J by 2 bases, and 17 bases separated the two germline ends. Germline V lookup: CDR1 MNHEY, CDR2 SVGAGI. The CDR3 has 15 amino acids. The CDR3 DNA reads TGTGCCAGTGACCAGGGGATAGTTGGCAATCAGCCCCAGCATTTT. As protein: CASDQGIVGNQPQHF.

The gene calls are TRBV6-1 and TRBJ1-1, with 8 bases matching TRBD1. Germline CDR1 reads MNHNS; CDR2 reads SASEGT. With 2 bases clipped from V and 7 bases from J, the junction kept 9 bases outside the gene matches. The CDR3 sequence is 15 residues long. The CDR3 spells CASSESRTGLNEAFF. The CDR3 DNA reads TGTGCCAGCAGTGAATCCAGGACAGGGCTAAATGAAGCTTTCTTT.

The chain links TRBV27 to TRBJ2-1; 10 bases map to TRBD1. The germline CDR1 and CDR2 sequences are MNHEY and SMNVEV (reference sequence). Trimming took 6 bases from V and 0 from J; bases not matched to a gene: 5. The CDR3 extends over 16 amino acids. The CDR3 protein is CASSPGQGVSYNEQFF. CDR3 nucleotides: TGTGCCAGCAGCCCCGGACAGGGGGTCTCCTACAATGAGCAGTTCTTC.

DNA of the CDR3: TGCGCCAGCAGCTTGGCCGGGACAGGGAACACCGGGGAGCTGTTTTTT. Translated, it gives CASSLAGTGNTGELFF. This chain connects TRBV5-1 to TRBJ2-2; 8 nucleotides match TRBD1. V lost 0 bases and J lost 1; bases outside the gene matches: 2. CDR1 SGHRS and CDR2 YFSETQ come from the germline V gene. This CDR3 comprises 16 residues.

V gene TRBV4-1 combines with J gene TRBJ1-2; D not certain. The germline V gene has CDR1 MGHRA and CDR2 YSYEKL. Trimming took off 3 bases at V and 8 bases at J, with 25 bases between the two ends. The CDR3 runs to 17 residues. The CDR3 DNA is TGCGCCAGCAGCCATCCCGGTGGGTGGACTGTGGGTGCCGGCTACACCTTC. It specifies CASSHPGGWTVGAGYTF.